These T cell receptor beta chains were read from a single sample in a study of response to subunit inactivated influenza vaccine. TCRdb reprocessed the RT-PCR reads with MiXCR, giving one entry per CDR3 protein. Among about 520,000 distinct CDR3 sequences listed, about 25% were seen once. The sequenced sample was CD4+ T cells sorted from PBMCs, obtained 5 days after vaccination. These TCRs come from a man aged 45-65 years who received an inactivated influenza vaccine. CDR3s include the opening cysteine and the closing phenylalanine or tryptophan. The D gene is left open where the match is weak. Size is stated for part of the rows, as once, few or many counts, or as a class when the clone is expanded.

cdr3_nt cdr3_aa clone_size v_call d_call j_call
TGCAGTGCTAGAGCTGGGGCGGGAGGGCAAAATGAGCAGTTCTTC CSARAGAGGQNEQFF few TRBV20-1 TRBD2 TRBJ2-1
TGCAGTGCTAGTTCGTCTAGAGGCTCGCGCTCGTCCTACGAGCAGTACTTC CSASSSRGSRSSYEQYF NA TRBV20-1 NA TRBJ2-7
TGCAGTGCTAGTTCAAGCGGAAGCCTCAATCAGCCCCAGCATTTT CSASSSGSLNQPQHF NA TRBV20-1 NA TRBJ1-5
TGCAGCGCTGTAATAGGGGATACGCAGTATTTT CSAVIGDTQYF few TRBV29-1 NA TRBJ2-3
TGCGCCAGCAGCCAAGCGGGGACTGCCTACAATGAGCAGTTCTTC CASSQAGTAYNEQFF few TRBV4-3 NA TRBJ2-1
TGTGCCAGCAGCTTAGCTGGCGCTAGGGGCCACAATGAGCAGTTCTTC CASSLAGARGHNEQFF NA TRBV7-9 NA TRBJ2-1
TGTGCCAGCAGCGACCCGGGACAGGGGAACACTGAAGCTTTCTTT CASSDPGQGNTEAFF many TRBV7-3 TRBD1 TRBJ1-1
TGCAGCGTTGTAAACAAAGGCTATGGCTACACCTTC CSVVNKGYGYTF few TRBV29-1 NA TRBJ1-2
TGTGCCAGCAGTTACGGGGGTGGCAATGAGCAGTTCTTC CASSYGGGNEQFF NA TRBV6-6 NA TRBJ2-1
TGTGCCAGCAGTTCGTCGCCGGGACTGGGGACGCATTTAGACGAGCAGTACTTC CASSSSPGLGTHLDEQYF NA TRBV28 NA TRBJ2-7
TGTGCCAGCAGTGGAGTAGCGGGGTATAGCAATCAGCCCCAGCATTTT CASSGVAGYSNQPQHF few TRBV12-3/TRBV12-4 NA TRBJ1-5
TGTGCCAGCAGCTTAGGGGGACAGTCAGGGGAAAAACTGTTTTTT CASSLGGQSGEKLFF NA TRBV7-2 TRBD1 TRBJ1-4
TGCGCCAGCAGCGGGCACTCCGACTATGGCTACACCTTC CASSGHSDYGYTF NA TRBV5-1 NA TRBJ1-2
TGTGCCACCAGCGCCTCCGGGCGGGTTTGGGAAAAACTGTTTTTT CATSASGRVWEKLFF NA TRBV15 NA TRBJ1-4
TGCAGTGCTAGAGATCCGACTAGCGGGTTGAAATCCTACGAGCAGTACTTC CSARDPTSGLKSYEQYF NA TRBV20-1 TRBD2 TRBJ2-7
TGCAGTGCCGGTCGGAGGAACTACGAGCAGTACTTC CSAGRRNYEQYF many TRBV20-1 NA TRBJ2-7
TGTGCCAGCAGCCAAGGTTGGGCAGGGGTCACTGAAGCTTTCTTT CASSQGWAGVTEAFF few TRBV14 NA TRBJ1-1
TGTGCCAGCAGGCAGGGGATGAATCAGCCCCAGCATTTT CASRQGMNQPQHF NA TRBV6-1 NA TRBJ1-5
TGCGCCAGCAGCTCCGGACAGGGGGCCACCGGGGAGCTGTTTTTT CASSSGQGATGELFF NA TRBV5-1 TRBD1 TRBJ2-2
TGTGCCACCAGTGGAGTTGGGAACACTGAAGCTTTCTTT CATSGVGNTEAFF NA TRBV24-1 NA TRBJ1-1
TGCAGCGCCAGCGAGGGACGATTCGGGGAGCTGTTTTTT CSASEGRFGELFF NA TRBV29-1 NA TRBJ2-2
TGTGCCTGGATTTCGGGGGGGCCTAATCGGTTCTTC CAWISGGPNRFF NA TRBV30 TRBD2 TRBJ2-1
TGCGCCAGCAGCCAGGGACTAGGTTTTCAAGATACGCAGTATTTT CASSQGLGFQDTQYF NA TRBV4-3 TRBD2 TRBJ2-3
TGTGCCAGCAGTTACCAGGCCTCCCAAGAGACCCAGTACTTC CASSYQASQETQYF NA TRBV6-2/TRBV6-3 NA TRBJ2-5
TGCGCCAGCAGCTGGGGGACAGGGAGACAAGAGACCCAGTACTTC CASSWGTGRQETQYF few TRBV5-1 TRBD1 TRBJ2-5
TGTGCCAGCAGCGTAGAGGGCAGGTCTAATTCACCCCTCCACTTT CASSVEGRSNSPLHF few TRBV9 NA TRBJ1-6
TGCAGTGCTAGAGATGGGCCCGGCGGGAGCTCCTACGAGCAGTACTTC CSARDGPGGSSYEQYF NA TRBV20-1 TRBD2 TRBJ2-7